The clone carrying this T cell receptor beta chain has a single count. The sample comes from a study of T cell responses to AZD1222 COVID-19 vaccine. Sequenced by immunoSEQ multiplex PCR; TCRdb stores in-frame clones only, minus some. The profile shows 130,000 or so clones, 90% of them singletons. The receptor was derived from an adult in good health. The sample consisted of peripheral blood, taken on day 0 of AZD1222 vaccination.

The CDR3 coding sequence is TGTGCCAGCAGTCACGAAGGAGGGGCGAATCAGCCCCAGCATTTT. Residues: CASSHEGGANQPQHF. The gene calls are TRBV6-5 and TRBJ1-5, with D possibly matching TRBD1 (5 bases). The germline CDR1 and CDR2 sequences are MNHEY and SVGAGI. The CDR3 contains 15 residues. Trimming shortened V by 5 bases and J by 4 bases, and 15 bases separated the two germline ends.